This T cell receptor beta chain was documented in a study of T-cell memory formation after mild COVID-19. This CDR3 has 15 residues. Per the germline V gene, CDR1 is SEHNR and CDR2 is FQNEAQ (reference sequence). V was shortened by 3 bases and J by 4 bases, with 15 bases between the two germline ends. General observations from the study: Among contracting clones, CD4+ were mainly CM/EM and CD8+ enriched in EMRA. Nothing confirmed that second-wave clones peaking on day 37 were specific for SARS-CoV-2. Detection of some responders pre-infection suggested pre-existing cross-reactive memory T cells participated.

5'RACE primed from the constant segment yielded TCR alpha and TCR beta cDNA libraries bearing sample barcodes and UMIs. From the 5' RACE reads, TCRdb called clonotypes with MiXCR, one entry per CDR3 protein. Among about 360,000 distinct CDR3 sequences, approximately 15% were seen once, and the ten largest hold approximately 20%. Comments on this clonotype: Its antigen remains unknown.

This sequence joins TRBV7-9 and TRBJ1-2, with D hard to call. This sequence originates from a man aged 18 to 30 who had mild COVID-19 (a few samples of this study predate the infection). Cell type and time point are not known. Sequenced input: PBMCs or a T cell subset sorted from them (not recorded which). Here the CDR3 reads CASSFTQRPLYGYTF. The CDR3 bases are TGTGCCAGCAGCTTCACCCAGAGGCCGCTCTATGGCTACACCTTC.